This T cell receptor beta chain was identified during a study of Graves' ophthalmopathy and Graves' hyperthyroidism. Across the whole study: Before any treatment was given, at initial diagnosis, peripheral blood was collected.

Amplification of TCR beta CDR3 regions used RNA transcripts. The authors performed first-round RT-PCR with HTBI primers and then a second-round multiplex PCR. MiXCR was run by TCRdb on the multiplex PCR reads, yielding one entry per CDR3 protein. The sample records almost 750,000 distinct CDR3 sequences, roughly two fifths being singletons. The germline V gene has CDR1 DFQATT and CDR2 SNEGSKA (reference sequence). This CDR3 contains 15 residues. The V segment lost 6 bases and the J segment 4 bases; nucleotides outside the gene matches: 13. Excluded: other autoimmune disease, uncontrolled infection, pregnancy or lactation. The evidence that diagnosis relied on was clinical symptoms, serum thyroxine, TRAb, thyroid ultrasound and orbital computed tomography.

Sequencing used peripheral blood. The V and J genes are TRBV20-1 and TRBJ1-1; TRBD1 agrees at 8 bases. The clonotype originates from an adult man with Graves' ophthalmopathy. For the CDR3, the DNA is TGCAGTGCAAACCCCCCGCGGACAGGGAGCACTGAAGCTTTCTTT. It is translated as CSANPPRTGSTEAFF.